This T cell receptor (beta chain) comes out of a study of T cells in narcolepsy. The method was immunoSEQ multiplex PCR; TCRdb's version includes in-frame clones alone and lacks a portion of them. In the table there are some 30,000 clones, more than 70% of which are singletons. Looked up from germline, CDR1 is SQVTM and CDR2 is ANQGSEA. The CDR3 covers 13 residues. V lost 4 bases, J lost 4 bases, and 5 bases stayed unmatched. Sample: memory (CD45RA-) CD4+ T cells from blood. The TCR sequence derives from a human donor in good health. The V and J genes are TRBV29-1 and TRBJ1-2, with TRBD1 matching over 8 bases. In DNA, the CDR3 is TGCAGCGTTGGGCAGGGGGCGAGCTATGGCTACACCTTC. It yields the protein CSVGQGASYGYTF.